The rows below give T cell receptor beta chains drawn from one sample of a study of blood T cell repertoires in COVID-19. Data came from immunoSEQ multiplex PCR; TCRdb stores just in-frame clones and leaves some out. The repertoire holds 190,000 or so clones, with about 86% as singletons. Sequencing was done on a sample of PBMCs or T cells enriched from blood (not recorded which). The receptors shown here come from a man aged 35-49 years who had recovered from COVID-19. Both conserved end residues are trimmed from each CDR3. Expanded clones are given a class, and other clones once, few, many or no size at all.

.	TRBV5-1	TRBJ1-6	ASSPMGQGRYNSPLH
.	TRBV7-9	TRBJ1-2	ASTKQGDYGYT
.	TRBV13	TRBJ1-1	ASSRTGLNTEAF
.	TRBV11-2	TRBJ2-1	ASSLARVGGSPYNEQF
once	TRBV2	TRBJ2-4	ASSTTGLPKNIQY
once	TRBV10-2	TRBJ2-7	ASSNSGGAFPEQY
.	TRBV4-1	TRBJ2-3	ASSQLLGLVDTQY
.	TRBV19	TRBJ1-4	ASRSRGSDNEKLF
.	TRBV7-2	TRBJ2-7	ASSFGTSGGLYEQY
few	TRBV24-1	TRBJ1-1	ATRDSLNTEAF
.	TRBV6-8	TRBJ1-6	ASSYSGLRSSYNSPLH
few	TRBV18	TRBJ2-2	ASSSNPAGELF
.	TRBV7-9	TRBJ2-2	ASSLGGQGSTGELF
.	TRBV29-1	TRBJ1-2	SVEALPGYGYT
.	TRBV13	TRBJ2-3	ASSQGLAGGPTGDTQY
.	TRBV14	TRBJ2-7	ASSPDRAFYEQY
.	TRBV3-1/TRBV3-2	TRBJ1-4	ASSQATGNEKLF
.	TRBV13	TRBJ2-1	ASSLYRESIVEQF
.	TRBV5-4	TRBJ1-1	ASSSQGMNTEAF
.	TRBV18	TRBJ1-2	ASSPPAGGIGYT
many	TRBV9	TRBJ1-6	ASSGTGEFPLH
.	TRBV6-5	TRBJ1-2	ASRGGFYGYT
few	TRBV24-1	TRBJ1-2	ATSADRSSMGYT
.	TRBV27	TRBJ2-7	ASSPREQGWNEQY
.	TRBV7-9	TRBJ1-2	ASSLGQGARHYGYT
.	TRBV3-1/TRBV3-2	TRBJ2-7	ASSPVAGTYEQY
.	TRBV27	TRBJ1-1	ASSVNWRQDEAF
.	TRBV4-1	TRBJ1-2	ASSQVHAGAEGGYT
.	TRBV6-2/TRBV6-3	TRBJ2-1	ASSPSAGLNEQF
.	TRBV6-1	TRBJ1-3	ASSYSYSGNTIY
.	TRBV5-6	TRBJ2-1	ASSLRLAGAYNEQF
.	TRBV27	TRBJ1-2	ASSDGTGVGGYT
few	TRBV5-4	TRBJ1-2	ASRMGMGQGMA
.	TRBV28	TRBJ2-2	ASSLFRGGDTGELF
few	TRBV12-3/TRBV12-4	TRBJ1-2	ASGTPFYGYT
.	TRBV9	TRBJ2-7	ASSPGGRSSYEQY
.	TRBV11-2	TRBJ2-5	ASSDSHPGTGPRGTQY
.	TRBV7-2	TRBJ2-7	ASSLAWGGQGFYEQY
.	TRBV11-2	TRBJ1-1	ASSLVAAEAF
.	TRBV4-3	TRBJ2-5	ASSQEESGDRDETQY
few	TRBV29-1	TRBJ1-2	SVHRDYGYT
.	TRBV19	TRBJ1-1	ASSRSLQLNTEAF
few	TRBV6-6	TRBJ1-2	ASSRLGQGPSNYGYT
.	TRBV6-5	TRBJ2-2	ASSYRQNTGELF
.	TRBV2	TRBJ2-2	ASRAGTTNTGELF
.	TRBV11-2	TRBJ1-2	ASSEGGTGGSSGYT
.	TRBV18	TRBJ1-1	ASSQGIDTEAF
once	TRBV4-1	TRBJ1-1	ASSHDDRDYTEAF
.	TRBV2	TRBJ1-4	ASSAQGQTNEKLF
.	TRBV6-5	TRBJ1-2	ASSYRDRGYGYT